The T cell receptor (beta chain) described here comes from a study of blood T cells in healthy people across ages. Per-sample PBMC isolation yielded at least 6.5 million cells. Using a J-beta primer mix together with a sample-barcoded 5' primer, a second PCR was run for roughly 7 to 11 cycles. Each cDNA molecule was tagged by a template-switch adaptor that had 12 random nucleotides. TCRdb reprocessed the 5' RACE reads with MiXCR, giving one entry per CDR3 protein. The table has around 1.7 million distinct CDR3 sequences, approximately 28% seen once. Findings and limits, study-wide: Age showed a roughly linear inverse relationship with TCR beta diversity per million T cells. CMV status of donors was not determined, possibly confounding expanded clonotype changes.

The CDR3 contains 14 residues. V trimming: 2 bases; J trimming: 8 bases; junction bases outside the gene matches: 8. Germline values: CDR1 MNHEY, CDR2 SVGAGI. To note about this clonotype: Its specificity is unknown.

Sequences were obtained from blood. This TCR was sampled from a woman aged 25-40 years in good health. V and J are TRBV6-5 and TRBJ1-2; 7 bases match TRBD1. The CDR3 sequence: CASSYKTGSNGYTF. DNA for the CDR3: TGTGCCAGCAGTTACAAGACAGGGAGCAACGGCTACACCTTC.